Below are 9 T cell receptor beta chains sequenced from a single sample in a study of regulatory T cells in long-lasting Graves disease. Investigators prepared the TCR beta libraries by applying iRepertoire HTBI primers and Arm-PCR of CDR3 regions. MiXCR was run by TCRdb on the multiplex PCR reads, yielding one entry per CDR3 protein. This sample has approximately 400,000 distinct CDR3 sequences, with about 10% found just once. Time point noted: newly diagnosed GD, antithyroid drugs for less than 3 months. Extracted PBMC RNA gave rise to the TCR library. The same sample was also used in a study of T cells in Graves' hyperthyroidism and ophthalmopathy.

The source material was peripheral blood mononuclear cells (PBMCs), sampled at new diagnosis, from a patient treated with antithyroid drugs. Receptors originate from a woman aged 18-30 years with Graves disease.

This clonotype was counted ten times or more. This rearrangement joins TRBV18 to TRBJ1-2, with 8 bases aligning to TRBD1. With 1 base clipped from V and 6 bases from J, the junction kept 4 bases outside the gene matches. This CDR3 region has 14 residues. The germline V gene encodes CDR1 KGHSH and CDR2 LQKENI. In DNA, the CDR3 is TGTGCCAGCTCACCACGTGACAGGGGTCATGGCTACACCTTC. It specifies CASSPRDRGHGYTF.

This clonotype was observed at least ten times. The chain carries TRBV6-4 and TRBJ2-7; the match to TRBD2 covers 7 bases. This CDR3 region has 16 residues. Germline V gene data show CDR1 as MRHNA and CDR2 as SNTAGT. The junction had 12 bases not matched to a gene; V was cut back by 5 bases and J by 2 bases. The CDR3 coding sequence is TGTGCCAGCAGTTACTTGGAACTAGCGAGCCCCTACGAGCAGTACTTC. This encodes CASSYLELASPYEQYF.

The CDR3 nucleotides are TGCAGCGTAATAGCGGGGAGCTCCTACAATGAGCAGTTCTTC. Its translation is CSVIAGSSYNEQFF. The J gene is TRBJ2-1, the V gene TRBV29-1, with 8 bases lining up with TRBD2. The length of the CDR3 is 14 residues. V lost 6 bases, J lost 0 bases, and 4 bases stayed unmatched. The germline V gene has CDR1 SQVTM and CDR2 ANQGSEA.

At least ten counts were recorded for this clonotype. V usage is TRBV4-3 and J usage is TRBJ2-1; TRBD2 might be the D (5 bases). CDR1 LGHNA and CDR2 YSLEER come from the germline V gene. Trimming shortened V by 0 bases and J by 6 bases, and 15 bases separated the two germline ends. The CDR3 length is 16 residues. As DNA, the CDR3 is TGCGCCAGCAGCCAAGAGGACTCTCTAATGGGCAATGAGCAGTTCTTC. It is translated as CASSQEDSLMGNEQFF.

The sample holds many counts of this clonotype. The J gene is TRBJ2-2, the V gene TRBV2; D is ambiguous. The CDR3 is 15 amino acids. V was cut by 10 bases and J by 4 bases, with 19 bases left in between. CDR1 SNHLY and CDR2 FYNNEI come from the germline V gene. The CDR3 region is CATRTVAIGTGELFF. For the CDR3, the DNA is TGTGCCACCCGGACCGTTGCGATCGGCACCGGGGAGCTGTTTTTT.

The sample holds many counts of this clonotype. V is TRBV7-3 and J is TRBJ2-3, with TRBD2 matching 7 bases. This CDR3 contains 15 residues. Per the germline V gene, CDR1 is SGHTA and CDR2 is FQGTGA. The J segment lost 2 bases and the V segment lost 0 bases, leaving 2 bases of the junction unmatched. The CDR3 nucleotides are TGTGCCAGCAGCTTAACGCGGGGGAACACAGATACGCAGTATTTT. Protein sequence: CASSLTRGNTDTQYF. Supplemented by reference TRBV7-3 and TRBJ2-3, the full variable domain reads GAGVSQTPSNKVTEKGKYVELRCDPISGHTALYWYRQSLGQGPEFLIYFQGTGAADDSGLPNDRFFAVRPEGSVSTLKIQRTERGDSAVYLCASSLTRGNTDTQYFGPGTRLTVL.

This chain connects TRBV20-1 to TRBJ1-2, with D hard to call. The CDR3 is 12 residues long. Germline V CDR1 and CDR2: DFQATT, SNEGSKA (reference sequence). V gave up 5 bases and J gave up 10 bases, with 17 bases separating them. CDR3 in DNA: TGCAGTGCTGGGCCGGGCCCCCGGGACTACACCTTC. It yields the protein CSAGPGPRDYTF.

This clonotype was detected ten times or more. This chain joins TRBV3-1 and TRBJ2-1; D may correspond to TRBD1 or TRBD2 (6 bases each). The CDR3 loop spans 12 amino acids. Germline CDR1 is LGHDT and CDR2 is YNNKEL (reference sequence). Trimming pared 3 bases from V and 8 bases from J, leaving 8 bases between. CDR3 sequence: CASSHGGDEQFF. The CDR3 DNA is TGTGCCAGCAGCCACGGGGGCGATGAGCAGTTCTTC.

This clonotype was counted at least ten times. This chain uses TRBV2 with TRBJ1-1; perhaps TRBD1 as D (6 bases). The CDR3 covers 12 residues. Deletions cut 6 bases from V and 11 bases from J, with 16 bases between. Germline CDR1 SNHLY, CDR2 FYNNEI. Here the CDR3 reads CASRRRGDAAFF. CDR3 coding DNA: TGTGCCAGCAGGAGAAGGGGGGACGCGGCTTTCTTT. The full variable domain, rest sourced from reference TRBV2 and TRBJ1-1, is EPEVTQTPSHQVTQMGQEVILRCVPISNHLYFYWYRQILGQKVEFLVSFYNNEISEKSEIFDDQFSVERPDGSNFTLKIRSTKLEDSAMYFCASRRRGDAAFFGQGTRLTVV.